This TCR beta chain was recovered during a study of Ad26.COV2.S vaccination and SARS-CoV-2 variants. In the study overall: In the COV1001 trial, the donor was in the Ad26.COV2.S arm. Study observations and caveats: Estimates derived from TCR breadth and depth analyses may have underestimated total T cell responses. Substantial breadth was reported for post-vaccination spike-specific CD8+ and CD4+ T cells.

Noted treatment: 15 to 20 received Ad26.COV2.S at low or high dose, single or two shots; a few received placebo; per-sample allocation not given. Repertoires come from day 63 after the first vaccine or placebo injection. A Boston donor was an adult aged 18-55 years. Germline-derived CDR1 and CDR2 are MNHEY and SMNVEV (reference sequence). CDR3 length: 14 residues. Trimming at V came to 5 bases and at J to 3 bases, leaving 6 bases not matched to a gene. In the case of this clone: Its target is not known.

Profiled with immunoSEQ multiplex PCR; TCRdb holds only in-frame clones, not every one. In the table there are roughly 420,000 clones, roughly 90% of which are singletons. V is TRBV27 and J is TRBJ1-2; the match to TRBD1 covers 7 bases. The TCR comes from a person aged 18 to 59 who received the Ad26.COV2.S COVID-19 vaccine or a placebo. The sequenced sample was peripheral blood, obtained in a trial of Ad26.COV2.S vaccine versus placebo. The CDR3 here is CASSMRGPHYGYTF. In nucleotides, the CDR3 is TGTGCCAGCAGTATGAGGGGGCCGCACTATGGCTACACCTTC.